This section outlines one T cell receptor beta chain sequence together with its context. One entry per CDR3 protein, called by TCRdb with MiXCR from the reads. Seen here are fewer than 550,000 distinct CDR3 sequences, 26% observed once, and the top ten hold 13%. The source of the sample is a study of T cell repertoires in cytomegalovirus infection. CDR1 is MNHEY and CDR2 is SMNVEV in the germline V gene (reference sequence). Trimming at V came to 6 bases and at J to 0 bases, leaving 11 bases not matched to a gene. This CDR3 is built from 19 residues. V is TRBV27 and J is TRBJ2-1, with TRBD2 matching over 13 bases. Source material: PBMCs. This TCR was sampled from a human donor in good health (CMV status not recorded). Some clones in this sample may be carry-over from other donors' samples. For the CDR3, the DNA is TGTGCCAGCAGAGTTCCGGGACTAGCGGGAAAGAGCTCCTACAATGAGCAGTTCTTC. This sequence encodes CASRVPGLAGKSSYNEQFF.